This T cell receptor beta chain was observed in a study of response to subunit inactivated influenza vaccine. Broader study findings: Authors suggested few new T cells are recruited by each seasonal influenza vaccination.

A few counts support this clonotype. Its antigen is unknown. TCRdb ran MiXCR on the RT-PCR reads and lists one entry per CDR3 protein. Of some 540,000 distinct CDR3 sequences in the sample, roughly a quarter were seen once. These sequences were also reported in another study, on T cells expressing NK-cell markers. That source notes: Making the TCR beta cDNA relied on 5'RACE template switching with UMIs. TCR beta repertoires came from sorted CD3+CD56+NKG2C+, CD3+CD56+NKG2C- and CD3+CD56-NKG2C+ T cells. Leadership of the CD3+CD56-NKG2C+ fraction also belonged to these clonotypes in a handful of donors. Specificity for HCMV among expanded NKG2C+ T cell clones was not established.

The specimen was CD4+ T cells sorted from PBMCs, collected roughly 12 days after vaccination. This receptor was obtained from a man aged 50 or older who received an inactivated influenza vaccine.

The CDR3, as DNA: TGTGCCAGCAGCTTGGGACTTTCAGATACGCAGTATTTT. Translating gives CASSLGLSDTQYF. This chain joins TRBV7-2 and TRBJ2-3, with a tentative D call TRBD2 (6 bases). V gave up 3 bases and J gave up 4 bases, with 8 bases separating them. Germline V gene data show CDR1 as SGHTA and CDR2 as FQGNSA. The length of the CDR3 is 13 residues.